This TCR beta chain emerged from a study of OX40 agonist ivuxolimab in advanced cancers. Germline CDR1 is SGHVS and CDR2 is FNYEAQ. The V segment lost 5 bases and the J segment 4 bases; nucleotides outside the gene matches: 13. The CDR3 runs to 16 residues. The sample holds a few counts of this clone. The protocol was immunoSEQ multiplex PCR, while the TCRdb copy is restricted to in-frame clones and leaves out a portion. Counted here are more than 8,500 clones, around 71% occurring once; the ten biggest clones make up 35% to 45%. The sequence came from an adult with an advanced solid tumor such as melanoma, head and neck, liver or kidney cancer. The chain links TRBV7-6 to TRBJ2-5, with TRBD2 identical over 7 bases. The source was CD4+ or CD8+ T cells sorted from blood, collected in a trial of the OX40 agonist ivuxolimab. CDR3 region: CASSTFGRERGETQYF. DNA for the CDR3: TGTGCCAGCAGCACCTTCGGCCGGGAGCGGGGAGAGACCCAGTACTTC.